Listed below are T cell receptor beta chains from one sample, sequenced in a study of a mutant IDH1 vaccine in newly diagnosed glioma. Method: immunoSEQ multiplex PCR; TCRdb's copy keeps in-frame clones and lacks some. The sample has about 68,000 clones, 75% to 85% seen once; the top ten hold around 8.4%. The sample was PBMCs, taken from a glioma patient treated with radiotherapy, temozolomide or both. The receptor source for this set is a man aged 45-65 years with glioma. Each CDR3 is given with its conserved first and last residue. Each record gives: clone size, J gene, D gene, V gene, CDR3 protein, CDR3 DNA. The D gene is left open where the match is weak. Clone size is given for some rows only: seen once, a few or many times, or a class if the clone is expanded.

clone size: -
J gene: TRBJ2-5
D gene: TRBD1
V gene: TRBV7-2
CDR3 protein: CASSSQGARYF
CDR3 DNA: TGTGCCAGCAGCTCACAGGGGGCCCGGTACTTC

clone size: -
J gene: TRBJ2-1
D gene: -
V gene: TRBV5-1
CDR3 protein: CASSSQGGGRDEQFF
CDR3 DNA: TGCGCCAGCAGTTCACAGGGGGGGGGCCGGGATGAGCAGTTCTTC

clone size: -
J gene: TRBJ2-3
D gene: TRBD2
V gene: TRBV7-2
CDR3 protein: CASSLVGTKGTDTQYF
CDR3 DNA: TGTGCCAGCAGCTTGGTGGGGACTAAGGGCACAGATACGCAGTATTTT

clone size: few
J gene: TRBJ2-1
D gene: TRBD2
V gene: TRBV11-2
CDR3 protein: CASSSGLAVYNEQFF
CDR3 DNA: TGTGCCAGCAGCTCCGGACTAGCGGTCTACAATGAGCAGTTCTTC

clone size: -
J gene: TRBJ1-2
D gene: -
V gene: TRBV27
CDR3 protein: CASSNPRGGLNGYTF
CDR3 DNA: TGTGCCAGCAGTAACCCGCGGGGGGGTTTAAATGGCTACACCTTC

clone size: few
J gene: TRBJ1-5
D gene: -
V gene: TRBV9
CDR3 protein: CASSVEGQPNQPQHF
CDR3 DNA: TGTGCCAGCAGCGTAGAGGGGCAGCCTAATCAGCCCCAGCATTTT

clone size: -
J gene: TRBJ2-1
D gene: -
V gene: TRBV5-1
CDR3 protein: CASSLVGYGEQFF
CDR3 DNA: TGCGCCAGCAGCTTGGTAGGATACGGTGAGCAGTTCTTC

clone size: once
J gene: TRBJ2-7
D gene: -
V gene: TRBV10-3
CDR3 protein: CAISESGPEQYF
CDR3 DNA: TGTGCCATCAGTGAGTCGGGACCGGAGCAGTACTTC

clone size: -
J gene: TRBJ2-1
D gene: -
V gene: TRBV13
CDR3 protein: CASSTSGSSYNEQFF
CDR3 DNA: TGTGCCAGCAGCACCTCCGGGAGCTCCTACAATGAGCAGTTCTTC

clone size: -
J gene: TRBJ1-5
D gene: -
V gene: TRBV2
CDR3 protein: CASSEEQFQPQHF
CDR3 DNA: TGTGCCAGCAGTGAAGAACAGTTTCAGCCCCAGCATTTT

clone size: -
J gene: TRBJ2-2
D gene: -
V gene: TRBV7-2
CDR3 protein: CASSLGGANTGELFF
CDR3 DNA: TGTGCCAGCAGCTTAGGGGGGGCGAACACCGGGGAGCTGTTTTTT

clone size: -
J gene: TRBJ1-3
D gene: TRBD1
V gene: TRBV5-4
CDR3 protein: CASSLVRQGRVGNTIYF
CDR3 DNA: TGTGCCAGCAGCTTGGTACGACAGGGGAGGGTTGGAAACACCATATATTTT

clone size: -
J gene: TRBJ2-7
D gene: -
V gene: TRBV19
CDR3 protein: CASSIGGGRDEQYF
CDR3 DNA: TGTGCCAGTAGTATAGGGGGCGGTCGCGACGAGCAGTACTTC

clone size: -
J gene: TRBJ2-4
D gene: -
V gene: TRBV6-5
CDR3 protein: CASSPWTGAKNIQYF
CDR3 DNA: TGTGCCAGCAGTCCCTGGACTGGAGCCAAAAACATTCAGTACTTC

clone size: -
J gene: TRBJ2-2
D gene: TRBD2
V gene: TRBV5-1
CDR3 protein: CASSLASGGAWESGELFF
CDR3 DNA: TGCGCCAGCAGCTTGGCTAGCGGGGGAGCATGGGAATCCGGGGAGCTGTTTTTT

clone size: -
J gene: TRBJ2-7
D gene: -
V gene: TRBV6-5
CDR3 protein: CASRPTGAFHYEQYF
CDR3 DNA: TGTGCCAGCAGGCCCACCGGAGCTTTTCACTACGAGCAGTACTTC

clone size: -
J gene: TRBJ2-2
D gene: -
V gene: TRBV7-2
CDR3 protein: CASSIGQNTGELFF
CDR3 DNA: TGTGCCAGCAGCATCGGACAGAACACCGGGGAGCTGTTTTTT

clone size: -
J gene: TRBJ1-4
D gene: TRBD1
V gene: TRBV5-4
CDR3 protein: CASSLGTGLGNEKLFF
CDR3 DNA: TGTGCCAGCAGCTTGGGGACAGGGTTGGGTAATGAAAAACTGTTTTTT

clone size: -
J gene: TRBJ2-7
D gene: -
V gene: TRBV19
CDR3 protein: CASSLHTGTMAYEQYF
CDR3 DNA: TGTGCCAGTAGTCTGCATACAGGGACAATGGCCTACGAGCAGTACTTC

clone size: -
J gene: TRBJ1-4
D gene: -
V gene: TRBV30
CDR3 protein: CAWRHREKLFF
CDR3 DNA: TGTGCCTGGAGGCACCGTGAAAAACTGTTTTTT

clone size: -
J gene: TRBJ1-1
D gene: -
V gene: TRBV4-3
CDR3 protein: CASSLVGSTEAFF
CDR3 DNA: TGCGCCAGCAGCCTAGTCGGGAGCACTGAAGCTTTCTTT

clone size: -
J gene: TRBJ1-4
D gene: -
V gene: TRBV29-1
CDR3 protein: CSVKDTPNEKLFF
CDR3 DNA: TGCAGCGTCAAGGACACCCCCAATGAAAAACTGTTTTTT

clone size: -
J gene: TRBJ2-7
D gene: -
V gene: TRBV7-2
CDR3 protein: CASTPLATPYEQYF
CDR3 DNA: TGTGCCAGCACCCCTCTGGCTACACCCTACGAGCAGTACTTC

clone size: -
J gene: TRBJ2-7
D gene: -
V gene: TRBV15
CDR3 protein: CATSRDQGNSYEQYF
CDR3 DNA: TGTGCCACCAGCAGAGATCAGGGTAACTCCTACGAGCAGTACTTC

clone size: -
J gene: TRBJ2-3
D gene: -
V gene: TRBV7-3
CDR3 protein: CASSPGGGLVDTQYF
CDR3 DNA: TGTGCCAGCAGCCCGGGCGGAGGGCTCGTGGATACGCAGTATTTT

clone size: once
J gene: TRBJ1-5
D gene: -
V gene: TRBV29-1
CDR3 protein: CSFGPSRDQPQHF
CDR3 DNA: TGCAGCTTCGGGCCGTCCAGGGATCAGCCCCAGCATTTT

clone size: once
J gene: TRBJ2-1
D gene: TRBD1
V gene: TRBV5-1
CDR3 protein: CASSTQGNEQFF
CDR3 DNA: TGCGCCAGCAGCACACAGGGGAATGAGCAGTTCTTC

clone size: -
J gene: TRBJ1-2
D gene: -
V gene: TRBV10-3
CDR3 protein: CAISRDLNGYTF
CDR3 DNA: TGTGCCATCTCCAGGGATCTGAATGGCTACACCTTC

clone size: few
J gene: TRBJ1-2
D gene: -
V gene: TRBV7-9
CDR3 protein: CASSSTLDGYTF
CDR3 DNA: TGTGCCAGCAGCTCCACCCTTGATGGCTACACCTTC

clone size: once
J gene: TRBJ1-1
D gene: -
V gene: TRBV15
CDR3 protein: CATSRGDHMNTEAFF
CDR3 DNA: TGTGCCACCAGCAGAGGGGATCACATGAACACTGAAGCTTTCTTT

clone size: -
J gene: TRBJ2-7
D gene: -
V gene: TRBV18
CDR3 protein: CANSPPDGRHEQYF
CDR3 DNA: TGTGCCAACTCACCACCGGACGGCCGGCACGAGCAGTACTTC

clone size: -
J gene: TRBJ1-1
D gene: -
V gene: TRBV15
CDR3 protein: CATSRQGWENTEAFF
CDR3 DNA: TGTGCCACCAGCAGACAGGGGTGGGAGAACACTGAAGCTTTCTTT

clone size: -
J gene: TRBJ2-3
D gene: -
V gene: TRBV7-2
CDR3 protein: CASSLVSSDTQYF
CDR3 DNA: TGTGCCAGCAGCTTAGTGTCTTCAGATACGCAGTATTTT

clone size: -
J gene: TRBJ2-1
D gene: TRBD2
V gene: TRBV6-4
CDR3 protein: CASSRLAGEYNEQFF
CDR3 DNA: TGTGCCAGCAGCCGACTAGCGGGGGAATACAATGAGCAGTTCTTC

clone size: -
J gene: TRBJ2-5
D gene: -
V gene: TRBV5-1
CDR3 protein: CASSSQETQYF
CDR3 DNA: TGCGCCAGCAGCTCCCAAGAGACCCAGTACTTC

clone size: -
J gene: TRBJ1-3
D gene: -
V gene: TRBV6-5
CDR3 protein: CASTRQGPGNTIYF
CDR3 DNA: TGTGCCAGCACCCGGCAGGGACCTGGAAACACCATATATTTT

clone size: -
J gene: TRBJ2-2
D gene: TRBD1
V gene: TRBV19
CDR3 protein: CASSSDRGGGRTGELFF
CDR3 DNA: TGTGCCAGTAGCTCGGACAGAGGGGGCGGTAGGACCGGGGAGCTGTTTTTT

clone size: -
J gene: TRBJ2-3
D gene: -
V gene: TRBV7-8
CDR3 protein: CASSLLGPPSTDTQYF
CDR3 DNA: TGTGCCAGCAGCCTTCTGGGACCACCGAGCACAGATACGCAGTATTTT

clone size: -
J gene: TRBJ2-2
D gene: -
V gene: TRBV29-1
CDR3 protein: CSAPIANTGELFF
CDR3 DNA: TGCAGCGCTCCTATCGCGAACACCGGGGAGCTGTTTTTT

clone size: -
J gene: TRBJ2-7
D gene: -
V gene: TRBV9
CDR3 protein: CASSPQGRAEQYF
CDR3 DNA: TGTGCCAGCAGCCCTCAGGGGCGGGCGGAGCAGTACTTC

clone size: -
J gene: TRBJ1-1
D gene: -
V gene: TRBV30
CDR3 protein: CAWSPQTLSNTEAFF
CDR3 DNA: TGTGCCTGGAGTCCTCAGACTCTCTCGAACACTGAAGCTTTCTTT

clone size: -
J gene: TRBJ2-2
D gene: TRBD1
V gene: TRBV29-1
CDR3 protein: CSAGDRSNTGELFF
CDR3 DNA: TGCAGCGCCGGGGACAGGTCGAACACCGGGGAGCTGTTTTTT

clone size: -
J gene: TRBJ1-2
D gene: TRBD1
V gene: TRBV6-5
CDR3 protein: CASKDRGANYGYTF
CDR3 DNA: TGTGCCAGCAAAGACAGGGGCGCGAACTATGGCTACACCTTC

clone size: few
J gene: TRBJ2-3
D gene: -
V gene: TRBV15
CDR3 protein: CATRGTAGRDTQYF
CDR3 DNA: TGTGCCACCAGAGGGACTGCGGGCCGGGATACGCAGTATTTT

clone size: few
J gene: TRBJ2-1
D gene: TRBD2
V gene: TRBV7-3
CDR3 protein: CASSPGLVLGYEQFF
CDR3 DNA: TGTGCCAGCAGCCCCGGACTAGTTCTGGGCTATGAGCAGTTCTTC